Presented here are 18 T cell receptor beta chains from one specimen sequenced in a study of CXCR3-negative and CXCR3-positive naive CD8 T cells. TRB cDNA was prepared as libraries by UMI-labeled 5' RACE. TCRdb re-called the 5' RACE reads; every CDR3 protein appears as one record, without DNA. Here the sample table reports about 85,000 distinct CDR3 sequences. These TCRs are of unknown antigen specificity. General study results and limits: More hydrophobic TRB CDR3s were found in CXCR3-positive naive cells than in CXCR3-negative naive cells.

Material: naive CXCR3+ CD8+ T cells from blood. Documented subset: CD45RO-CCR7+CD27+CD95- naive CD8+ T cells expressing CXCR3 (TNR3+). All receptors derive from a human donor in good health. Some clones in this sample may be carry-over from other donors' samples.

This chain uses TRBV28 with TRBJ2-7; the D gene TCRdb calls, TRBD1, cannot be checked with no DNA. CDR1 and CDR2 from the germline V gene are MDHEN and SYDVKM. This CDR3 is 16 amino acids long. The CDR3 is CASSTKGQGASYEQYF.

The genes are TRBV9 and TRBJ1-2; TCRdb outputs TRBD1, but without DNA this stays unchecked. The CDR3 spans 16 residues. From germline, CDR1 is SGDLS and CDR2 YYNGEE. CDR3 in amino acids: CASRTGTGGFPYGYTF.

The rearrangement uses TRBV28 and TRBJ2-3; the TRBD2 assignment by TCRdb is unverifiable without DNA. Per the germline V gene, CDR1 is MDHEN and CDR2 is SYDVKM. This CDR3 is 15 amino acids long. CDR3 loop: CASNDVAGGRDTQYF.

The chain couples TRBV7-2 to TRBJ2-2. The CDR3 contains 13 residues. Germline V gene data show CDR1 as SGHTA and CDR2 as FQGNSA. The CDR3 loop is CASTSNDPGELFF. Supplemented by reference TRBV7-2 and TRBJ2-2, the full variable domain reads GAGVSQSPSNKVTEKGKDVELRCDPISGHTALYWYRQSLGQGLEFLIYFQGNSAPDKSGLPSDRFSAERTGGSVSTLTIQRTQQEDSAVYLCASTSNDPGELFFGEGSRLTVL.

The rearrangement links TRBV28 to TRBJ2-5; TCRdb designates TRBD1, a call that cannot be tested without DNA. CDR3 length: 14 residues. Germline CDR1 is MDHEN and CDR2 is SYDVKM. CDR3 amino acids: CASSPQDSQETQYF.

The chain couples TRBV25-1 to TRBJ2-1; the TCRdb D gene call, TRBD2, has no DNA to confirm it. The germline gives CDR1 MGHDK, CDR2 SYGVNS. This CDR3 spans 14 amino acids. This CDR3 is CASGSRTVGNEQFF. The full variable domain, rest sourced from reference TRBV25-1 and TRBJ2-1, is EADIYQTPRYLVIGTGKKITLECSQTMGHDKMYWYQQDPGMELHLIHYSYGVNSTEKGDLSSESTVSRIRTEHFPLTLESARPSHTSQYLCASGSRTVGNEQFFGPGTRLTVL.

The CDR3 reads CSAPILSEQYF. The chain links TRBV20-1 to TRBJ2-7. Germline CDR1 is DFQATT and CDR2 is SNEGSKA (reference sequence). The CDR3 extends over 11 amino acids.

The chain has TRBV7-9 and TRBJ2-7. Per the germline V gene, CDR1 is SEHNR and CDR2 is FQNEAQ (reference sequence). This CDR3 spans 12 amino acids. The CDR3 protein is CASSFSAYEQYF.

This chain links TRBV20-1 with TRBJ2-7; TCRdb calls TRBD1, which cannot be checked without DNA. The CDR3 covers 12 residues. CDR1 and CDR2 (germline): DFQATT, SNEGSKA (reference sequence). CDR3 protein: CSALGQGYEQYF.

The CDR3 reads CASSLALAGHSYNEQFF. This chain links TRBV11-1 with TRBJ2-1; TCRdb names TRBD2, which stays unverified in the absence of DNA. The CDR3 extends over 17 amino acids. Per the germline V gene, CDR1 is SGHAT and CDR2 is FQDESV (reference sequence). Full variable domain (missing parts from reference TRBV11-1 and TRBJ2-1): EAEVAQSPRYKITEKSQAVAFWCDPISGHATLYWYRQILGQGPELLVQFQDESVVDDSQLPKDRFSAERLKGVDSTLKIQPAELGDSAMYLCASSLALAGHSYNEQFFGPGTRLTVL.

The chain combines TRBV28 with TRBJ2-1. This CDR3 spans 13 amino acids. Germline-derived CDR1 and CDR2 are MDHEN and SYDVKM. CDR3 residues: CASNAQLYNEQFF.

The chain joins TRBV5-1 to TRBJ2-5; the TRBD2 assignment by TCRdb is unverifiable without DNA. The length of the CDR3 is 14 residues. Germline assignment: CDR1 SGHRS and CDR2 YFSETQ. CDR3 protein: CASSPTGPRETQYF. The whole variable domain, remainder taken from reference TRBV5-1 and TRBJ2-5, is KAGVTQTPRYLIKTRGQQVTLSCSPISGHRSVSWYQQTPGQGLQFLFEYFSETQRNKGNFPGRFSGRQFSNSRSEMNVSTLELGDSALYLCASSPTGPRETQYFGPGTRLLVL.

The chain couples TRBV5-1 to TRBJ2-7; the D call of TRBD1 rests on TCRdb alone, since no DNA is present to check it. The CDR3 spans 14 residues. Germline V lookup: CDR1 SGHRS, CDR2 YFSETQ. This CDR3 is CASSPRDSSYEQYF.

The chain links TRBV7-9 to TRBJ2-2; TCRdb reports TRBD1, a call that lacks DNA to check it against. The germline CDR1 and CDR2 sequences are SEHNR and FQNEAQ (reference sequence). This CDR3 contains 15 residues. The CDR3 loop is CASSLASGEPGELFF.

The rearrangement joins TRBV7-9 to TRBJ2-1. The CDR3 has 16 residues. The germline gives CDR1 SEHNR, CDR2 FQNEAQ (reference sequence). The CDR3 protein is CASSLIAGGSGNEQFF. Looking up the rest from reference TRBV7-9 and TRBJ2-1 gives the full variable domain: DTGVSQNPRHKITKRGQNVTFRCDPISEHNRLYWYRQTLGQGPEFLTYFQNEAQLEKSRLLSDRFSAERPKGSFSTLEIQRTEQGDSAMYLCASSLIAGGSGNEQFFGPGTRLTVL.

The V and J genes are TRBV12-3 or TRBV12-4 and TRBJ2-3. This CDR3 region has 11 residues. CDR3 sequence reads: CASNWADTQYF.

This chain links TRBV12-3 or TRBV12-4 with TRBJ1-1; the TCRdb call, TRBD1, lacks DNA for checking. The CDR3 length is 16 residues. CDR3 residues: CASSLYRGRGDTEAFF.

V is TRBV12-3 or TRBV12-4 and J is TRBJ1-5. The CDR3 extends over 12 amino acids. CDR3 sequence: CASSFLLQPQHF.